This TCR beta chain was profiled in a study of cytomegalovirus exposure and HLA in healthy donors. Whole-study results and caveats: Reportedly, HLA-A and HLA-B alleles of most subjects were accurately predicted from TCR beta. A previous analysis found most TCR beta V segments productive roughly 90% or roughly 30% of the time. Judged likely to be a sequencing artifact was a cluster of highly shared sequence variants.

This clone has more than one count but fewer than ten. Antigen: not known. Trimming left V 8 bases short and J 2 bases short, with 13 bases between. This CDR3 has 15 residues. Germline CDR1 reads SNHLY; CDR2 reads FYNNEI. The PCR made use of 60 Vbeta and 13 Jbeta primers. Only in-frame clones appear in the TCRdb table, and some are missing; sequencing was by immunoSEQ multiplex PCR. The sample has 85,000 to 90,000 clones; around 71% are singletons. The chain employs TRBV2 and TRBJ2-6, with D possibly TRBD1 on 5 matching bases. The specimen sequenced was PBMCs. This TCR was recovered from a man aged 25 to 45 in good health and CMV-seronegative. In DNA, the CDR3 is TGTGCCAGCGGAGTACCAGGGACTGGGGCCAACGTCCTGACTTTC. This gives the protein CASGVPGTGANVLTF.